This T cell receptor (beta chain) was recovered during a study of T-cell memory formation after mild COVID-19. Study-wide results and limits: CD4+ clones that contracted lay mainly in CM and EM; CD8+ ones lay in EMRA. Clones that got smaller from day 15 to 85 had even CD4/CD8, while clones growing later tipped toward CD4+. Certain responding clones were present in pre-infection memory, suggesting participation of cross-reactive memory.

This clonotype has only a few counts. Antigen specificity is unknown. Trimming removed 3 bases from V and 8 bases from J, with 11 bases in between. Germline CDR1 DFQATT, CDR2 SNEGSKA (reference sequence). The CDR3 covers 12 residues. The TCR alpha and TCR beta cDNA libraries, bearing sample barcodes and UMIs, were generated by 5'RACE using constant-segment primers. One entry per CDR3 protein results from TCRdb running MiXCR on the 5' RACE reads. The data contain a few hundred thousand distinct CDR3 sequences, under 20% of them seen just once; the ten biggest clones take up roughly 22%. The specimen sequenced was PBMCs or a T cell subset sorted from them (not recorded which). The chain has TRBV20-1 and TRBJ2-1; D gene uncertain. The clonotype comes from a man younger than 30 who had mild COVID-19 (a few samples of this study predate the infection). Cell type and time point are not known. CDR3 in amino acids: CSARSPLDEQFF. DNA of the CDR3: TGCAGTGCTAGGAGTCCTTTGGATGAGCAGTTCTTC.